One and the same sample provided the 14 T cell receptor beta chains below, sequenced in a study of blood T cell repertoires in COVID-19. The data were produced by immunoSEQ multiplex PCR, yet TCRdb's version contains in-frame clones alone and is incomplete. The table has over 70,000 clones, 80% to 95% seen once. The sequencing sample was made of peripheral blood. These receptors all come from a man between 18 and 29 years old with COVID-19, enrolled during active disease.

V and J are TRBV19 and TRBJ2-2, with 12 bases matching TRBD2. The CDR3 length is 20 residues. The V gene's germline CDR1 is LNHDA and CDR2 SQIVND (reference sequence). V was pared by 5 bases and J by 1 base, with 14 bases of the junction left unmatched. The DNA of the CDR3 is TGTGCCAGTAGTCTCCAGGGACTAGCGGGCCCGGGGGTGAACACCGGGGAGCTGTTTTTT. It yields the protein CASSLQGLAGPGVNTGELFF. Filled out from reference TRBV19 and TRBJ2-2, the complete variable domain reads DGGITQSPKYLFRKEGQNVTLSCEQNLNHDAMYWYRQDPGQGLRLIYYSQIVNDFQKGDIAEGYSVSREKKESFPLTVTSAQKNPTAFYLCASSLQGLAGPGVNTGELFFGEGSRLTVL.

The chain has TRBV5-1 and TRBJ2-1; 8 bases map to TRBD1. The CDR3 is 15 amino acids. The V gene end was trimmed by 3 bases and the J gene end by 7 bases; junction bases not matched to a gene: 9. Germline-derived CDR1 and CDR2 are SGHRS and YFSETQ. CDR3 loop: CASSYGTGGENEQFF. CDR3 nucleotides: TGCGCCAGCAGCTATGGGACAGGCGGGGAGAATGAGCAGTTCTTC.

This clone was seen only once. This chain joins TRBV27 and TRBJ2-1, with D possibly TRBD1 on 6 matching bases. Trimming removed 1 base from V and 2 bases from J, with 15 bases in between. The CDR3 totals 17 residues. Germline CDR1 MNHEY, CDR2 SMNVEV (reference sequence). CDR3 sequence: CASSLYVSGAPYNEQFF. The CDR3 coding sequence is TGTGCCAGCAGTTTATACGTTTCAGGGGCTCCCTACAATGAGCAGTTCTTC.

The genes are TRBV20-1 and TRBJ2-5, with D unresolved. Germline CDR1 reads DFQATT; CDR2 reads SNEGSKA (reference sequence). Trimming removed 0 bases at V and 5 bases at J, with 4 bases between. There are 11 residues in the CDR3. Here the CDR3 DNA reads TGCAGTGCTAGAGATCAGGAGACCCAGTACTTC. This translates into CSARDQETQYF.

V and J are TRBV5-4 and TRBJ2-5, with D possibly being TRBD2 (5 bases). V lost 4 bases and J 5 bases, leaving 15 bases between the germline ends. The CDR3 sequence is 14 residues long. The V gene's germline CDR1 is SGHNT and CDR2 YYREEE (reference sequence). CDR3 residues: CASSLWVSGETQYF. DNA for the CDR3: TGTGCCAGCAGCCTCTGGGTCTCGGGGGAGACCCAGTACTTC.

V is TRBV4-2 and J is TRBJ2-1; 10 nucleotides match TRBD2. Germline lookup yields CDR1 LGHNA and CDR2 YNFKEQ. V was clipped by 1 base and J by 4 bases; unmatched bases: 4. This CDR3 contains 16 residues. DNA for the CDR3: TGTGCCAGCAGCCAAGGTGGACTAGCGGTATACAATGAGCAGTTCTTC. It translates to CASSQGGLAVYNEQFF.

V is TRBV7-9 and J is TRBJ2-1, with D uncertain. Germline V lookup: CDR1 SEHNR, CDR2 FQNEAQ (reference sequence). CDR3 length equals 14 residues. The ends were cut back, 1 base at V and 5 bases at J, with 9 bases in the middle. The CDR3 region is CASSLEAANNEQFF. DNA of the CDR3: TGTGCCAGCAGCTTAGAGGCAGCGAACAATGAGCAGTTCTTC.

The chain joins TRBV9 to TRBJ2-7; D gene unclear. Germline V CDR1 and CDR2: SGDLS, YYNGEE. Trimming left V 0 bases short and J 4 bases short, with 11 bases between. There are 14 residues in the CDR3. The chain's CDR3 is CASSVGSRSYEQYF. In nucleotides, the CDR3 is TGTGCCAGCAGCGTAGGAAGTAGATCTTACGAGCAGTACTTC.

The rearrangement joins TRBV6-6 to TRBJ1-2, with D unresolved. The germline V gene encodes CDR1 MNHNY and CDR2 SVGAGI (reference sequence). The CDR3 contains 14 residues. Trimming pared 0 bases from V and 2 bases from J, leaving 7 bases between. CDR3 nucleotides: TGTGCCAGCAGTTACTCCGGGGAAAACTATGGCTACACCTTC. Protein product: CASSYSGENYGYTF.

This rearrangement joins TRBV5-5 to TRBJ2-7; the match to TRBD1 covers 11 bases. The CDR3 length is 18 residues. CDR1 SGHKS and CDR2 YYEKEE come from the germline V gene (reference sequence). V dropped 2 bases and J dropped 1; count of bases not matched to a gene: 11. For the CDR3, the DNA is TGTGCCAGCAGCTTCCCGCGAACTGGGACAGGGGGATCCTACGAGCAGTACTTC. Protein: CASSFPRTGTGGSYEQYF.

This clone was detected only once. This chain links TRBV7-9 with TRBJ2-7; 7 bases match TRBD2. Germline lookup yields CDR1 SEHNR and CDR2 FQNEAQ (reference sequence). The CDR3 is 16 residues long. V shed 4 bases, J shed 0 bases, and the junction held 9 bases outside the gene matches. The CDR3 sequence is CASSSTSAGTSYEQYF. The CDR3 DNA reads TGTGCCAGCAGCTCCACTAGCGCGGGTACCTCCTACGAGCAGTACTTC.

The chain combines TRBV7-2 with TRBJ1-3; D remains unclear. Trimming took off 1 base at V and 2 bases at J, with 12 bases between the two ends. The CDR3 is 16 amino acids. Germline lookup yields CDR1 SGHTA and CDR2 FQGNSA. CDR3 sequence reads: CASSLDSGLAGNTIYF. The CDR3, as DNA: TGTGCCAGCAGCTTAGACAGTGGCCTCGCTGGAAACACCATATATTTT.

The rearrangement links TRBV3-1 (or the pseudogene TRBV3-2) to TRBJ1-3; 7 bases are a match to TRBD1. Germline V gene lookup returns CDR1 LGHDT and CDR2 YNNKEL (reference sequence). The CDR3 has 18 amino acids. Losses at the gene ends were 5 bases for V and 0 bases for J; bases not matched to a gene: 13. The CDR3, as DNA: TGTGCCAGCAGCTCGCCGGGACAGCCTTATGACTCTGGAAACACCATATATTTT. It is translated as CASSSPGQPYDSGNTIYF.

This chain joins TRBV18 and TRBJ2-7; a weak D match, TRBD1 (5 bases). Germline CDR1 reads KGHSH; CDR2 reads LQKENI. V lost 1 base and J 6 bases, leaving 16 bases between the germline ends. The CDR3 loop spans 15 amino acids. The DNA for the CDR3 is TGTGCCAGCTCACCACGGGGCAGGGCGGTTACCGAGCAGTACTTC. Its protein is CASSPRGRAVTEQYF.